This T cell receptor (beta chain) was documented in a study of cytomegalovirus exposure and HLA in healthy donors. Study-wide results and limits: It was reported that the classifier diagnosed cytomegalovirus status with high specificity and sensitivity in both the original and validation cohorts. The study designated 150 to 200 TCR beta chains cytomegalovirus-associated.

The germline V gene encodes CDR1 MNHEY and CDR2 SVGAGI. The V gene end was trimmed by 2 bases and the J gene end by 2 bases; junction bases not matched to a gene: 2. The CDR3 extends over 14 amino acids. Generated by immunoSEQ multiplex PCR, the TCRdb table keeps only in-frame clones and is missing some. The table records around 61,000 clones, more than 90% of them present only once. To note about this clone: Antigen: not known.

The chain links TRBV6-5 to TRBJ1-2; TRBD1 matches at 7 bases. Sequences were obtained from PBMCs. The receptor was isolated from a man aged 18 to 30 in good health and CMV-seronegative. The CDR3 DNA sequence: TGTGCCAGCAGTTACATGACAGGGAACTATGGCTACACCTTC. This translates into CASSYMTGNYGYTF.